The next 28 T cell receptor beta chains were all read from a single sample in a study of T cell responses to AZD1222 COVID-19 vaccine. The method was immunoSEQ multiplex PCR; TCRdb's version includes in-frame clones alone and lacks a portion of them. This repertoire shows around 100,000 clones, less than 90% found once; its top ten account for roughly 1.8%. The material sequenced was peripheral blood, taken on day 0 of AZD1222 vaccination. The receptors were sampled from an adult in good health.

The CDR3 DNA is TGTGCCAGCAGCTTAGAGATGAACACTGAAGCTTTCTTT. Its protein is CASSLEMNTEAFF. The J gene is TRBJ1-1, the V gene TRBV7-6, with D uncertain. Germline values: CDR1 SGHVS, CDR2 FNYEAQ. V lost 1 base and J 0 bases, leaving 3 bases between the germline ends. The CDR3 is 13 amino acids.

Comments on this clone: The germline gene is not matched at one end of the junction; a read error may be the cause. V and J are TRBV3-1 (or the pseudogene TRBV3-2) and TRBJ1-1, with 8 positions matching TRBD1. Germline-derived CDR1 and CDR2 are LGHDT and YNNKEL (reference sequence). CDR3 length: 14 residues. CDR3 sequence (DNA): TGTGCCAGCAGCCACGGATCTGGGGGACAGGCGGTTAAGTTT. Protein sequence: CASSHGSGGQAVKF.

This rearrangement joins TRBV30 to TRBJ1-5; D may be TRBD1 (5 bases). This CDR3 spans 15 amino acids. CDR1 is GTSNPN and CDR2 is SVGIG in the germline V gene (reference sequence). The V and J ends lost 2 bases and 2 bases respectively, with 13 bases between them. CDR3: CAWSKGIIGNQPQHF. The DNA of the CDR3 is TGTGCCTGGAGTAAGGGGATCATTGGCAATCAGCCCCAGCATTTT.

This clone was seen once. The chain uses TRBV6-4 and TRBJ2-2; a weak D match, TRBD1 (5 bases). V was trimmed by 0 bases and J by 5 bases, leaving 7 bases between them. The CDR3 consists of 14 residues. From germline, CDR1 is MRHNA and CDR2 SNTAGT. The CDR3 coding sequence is TGTGCCAGCAGTGACTCTAAGGGGACCGGGGAGCTGTTTTTT. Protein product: CASSDSKGTGELFF.

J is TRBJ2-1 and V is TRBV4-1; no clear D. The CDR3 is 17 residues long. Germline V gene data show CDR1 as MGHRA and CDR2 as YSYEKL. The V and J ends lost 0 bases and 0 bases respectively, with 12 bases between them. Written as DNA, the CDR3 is TGCGCCAGCAGCCAAGATCCATTTCAGAGCTCCTACAATGAGCAGTTCTTC. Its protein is CASSQDPFQSSYNEQFF.

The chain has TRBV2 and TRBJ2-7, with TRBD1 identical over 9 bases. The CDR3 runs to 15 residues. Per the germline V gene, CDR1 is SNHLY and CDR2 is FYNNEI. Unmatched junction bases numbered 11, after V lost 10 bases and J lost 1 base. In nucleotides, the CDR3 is TGTGCCATAAAATACGGGACAGGGATTTCCTACGAGCAGTACTTC. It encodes CAIKYGTGISYEQYF.

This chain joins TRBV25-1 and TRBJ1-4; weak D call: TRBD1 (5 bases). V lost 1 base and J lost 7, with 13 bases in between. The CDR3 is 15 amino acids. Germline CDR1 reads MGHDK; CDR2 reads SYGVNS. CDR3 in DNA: TGTGCCAGCAGTGAATGGGAGGGGCATGGTGAAAAACTGTTTTTT. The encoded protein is CASSEWEGHGEKLFF.

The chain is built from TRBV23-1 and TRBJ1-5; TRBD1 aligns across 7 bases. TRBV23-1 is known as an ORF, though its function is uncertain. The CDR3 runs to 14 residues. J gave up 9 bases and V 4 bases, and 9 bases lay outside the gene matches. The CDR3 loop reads CASSPGRDSRPQHF. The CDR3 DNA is TGCGCCAGCAGTCCGGGTAGGGACAGTCGGCCCCAGCATTTT.

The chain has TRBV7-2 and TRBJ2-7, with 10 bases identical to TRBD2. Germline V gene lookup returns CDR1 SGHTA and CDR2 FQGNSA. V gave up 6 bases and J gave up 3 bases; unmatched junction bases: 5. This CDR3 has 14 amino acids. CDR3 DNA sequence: TGTGCCAGCAGTTCACTAGCGGGGAACTACGAGCAGTACTTC. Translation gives CASSSLAGNYEQYF.

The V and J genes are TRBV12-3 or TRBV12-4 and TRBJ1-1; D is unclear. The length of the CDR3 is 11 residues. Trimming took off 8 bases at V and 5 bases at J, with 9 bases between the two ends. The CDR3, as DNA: TGTGCCAGCGGTCTATTAACTGAAGCTTTCTTT. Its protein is CASGLLTEAFF.

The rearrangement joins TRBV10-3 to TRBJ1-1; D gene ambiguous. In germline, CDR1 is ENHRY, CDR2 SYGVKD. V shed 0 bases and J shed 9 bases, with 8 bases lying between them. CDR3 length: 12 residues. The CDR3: CAISESFGQAFF. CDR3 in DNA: TGTGCCATCAGTGAGTCTTTTGGCCAAGCTTTCTTT.

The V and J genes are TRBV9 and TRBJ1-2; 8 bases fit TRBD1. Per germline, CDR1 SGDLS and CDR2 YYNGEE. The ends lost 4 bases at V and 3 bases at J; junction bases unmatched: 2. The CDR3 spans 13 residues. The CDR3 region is CASSTTGDYGYTF. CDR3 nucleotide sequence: TGTGCCAGCAGCACGACAGGGGACTATGGCTACACCTTC.

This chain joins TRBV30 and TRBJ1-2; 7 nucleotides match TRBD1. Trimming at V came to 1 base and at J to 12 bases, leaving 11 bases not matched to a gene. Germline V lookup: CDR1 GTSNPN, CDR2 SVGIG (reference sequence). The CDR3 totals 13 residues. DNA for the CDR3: TGTGCCTGGAGTGCATATACAGGGGATGATCACACCTTC. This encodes CAWSAYTGDDHTF.

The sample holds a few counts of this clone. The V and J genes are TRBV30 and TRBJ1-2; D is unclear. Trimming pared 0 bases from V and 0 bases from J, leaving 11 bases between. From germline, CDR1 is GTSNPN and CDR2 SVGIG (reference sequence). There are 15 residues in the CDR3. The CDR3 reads CAWSVGIRANYGYTF. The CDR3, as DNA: TGTGCCTGGAGTGTGGGAATTCGGGCTAACTATGGCTACACCTTC. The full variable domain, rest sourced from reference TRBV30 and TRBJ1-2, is SQTIHQWPATLVQPVGSPLSLECTVEGTSNPNLYWYRQAAGRGLQLLFYSVGIGQISSEVPQNLSASRPQDRQFILSSKKLLLSDSGFYLCAWSVGIRANYGYTFGSGTRLTVV.

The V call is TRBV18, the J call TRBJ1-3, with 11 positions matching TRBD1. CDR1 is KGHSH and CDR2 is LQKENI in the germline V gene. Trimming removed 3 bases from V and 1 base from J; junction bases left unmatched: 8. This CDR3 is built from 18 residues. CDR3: CASSPYPGTGGSGNTIYF. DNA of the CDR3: TGTGCCAGCTCACCTTATCCGGGGACAGGGGGATCTGGAAACACCATATATTTT. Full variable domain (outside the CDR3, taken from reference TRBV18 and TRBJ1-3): NAGVMQNPRHLVRRRGQEARLRCSPMKGHSHVYWYRQLPEEGLKFMVYLQKENIIDESGMPKERFSAEFPKEGPSILRIQQVVRGDSAAYFCASSPYPGTGGSGNTIYFGEGSWLTVV.

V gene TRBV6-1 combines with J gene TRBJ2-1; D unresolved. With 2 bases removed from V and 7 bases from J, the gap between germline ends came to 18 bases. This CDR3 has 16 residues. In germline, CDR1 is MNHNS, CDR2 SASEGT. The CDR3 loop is CASSETGWADGNEQFF. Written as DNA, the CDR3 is TGTGCCAGCAGTGAAACGGGCTGGGCTGACGGGAATGAGCAGTTCTTC.

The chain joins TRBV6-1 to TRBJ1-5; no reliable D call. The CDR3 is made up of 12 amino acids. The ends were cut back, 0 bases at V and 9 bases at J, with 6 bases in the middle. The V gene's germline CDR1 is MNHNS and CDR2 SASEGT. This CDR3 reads CASSEAPAPQHF. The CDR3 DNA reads TGTGCCAGCAGTGAAGCCCCGGCGCCCCAGCATTTT.

The chain's CDR3 is CASAGTGHKNIQYF. As DNA, the CDR3 is TGTGCCAGTGCCGGGACAGGGCACAAAAACATTCAGTACTTC. The genes are TRBV19 and TRBJ2-4, with 9 nucleotides matching TRBD1. V lost 8 bases, J lost 3 bases, and 5 bases stayed unmatched. CDR1 and CDR2 from the germline V gene are LNHDA and SQIVND (reference sequence). CDR3 length equals 14 residues.

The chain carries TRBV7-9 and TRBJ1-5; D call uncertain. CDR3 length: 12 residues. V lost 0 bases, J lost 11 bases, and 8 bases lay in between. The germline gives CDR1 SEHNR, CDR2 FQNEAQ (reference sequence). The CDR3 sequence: CASSLAAGTQHF. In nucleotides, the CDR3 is TGTGCCAGCAGCTTAGCTGCGGGGACCCAGCATTTT. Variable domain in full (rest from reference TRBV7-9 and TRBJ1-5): DTGVSQNPRHKITKRGQNVTFRCDPISEHNRLYWYRQTLGQGPEFLTYFQNEAQLEKSRLLSDRFSAERPKGSFSTLEIQRTEQGDSAMYLCASSLAAGTQHFGDGTRLSIL.

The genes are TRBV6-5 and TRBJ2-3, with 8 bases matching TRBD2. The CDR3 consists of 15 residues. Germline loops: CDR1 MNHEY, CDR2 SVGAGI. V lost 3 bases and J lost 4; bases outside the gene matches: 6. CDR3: CASSYSPGGPDTQYF. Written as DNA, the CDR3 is TGTGCCAGCAGTTATTCCCCGGGAGGGCCAGATACGCAGTATTTT.

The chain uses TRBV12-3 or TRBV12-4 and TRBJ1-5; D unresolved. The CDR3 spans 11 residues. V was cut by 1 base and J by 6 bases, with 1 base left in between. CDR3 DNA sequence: TGTGCCAGCAGTTTAGGTCAGCCCCAGCATTTT. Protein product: CASSLGQPQHF.

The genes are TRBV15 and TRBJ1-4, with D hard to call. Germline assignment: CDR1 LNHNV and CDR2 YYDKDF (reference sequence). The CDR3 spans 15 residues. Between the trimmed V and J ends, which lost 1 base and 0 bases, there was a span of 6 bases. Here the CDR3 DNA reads TGTGCCACCAGCAGAGTTGGCGCAACTAATGAAAAACTGTTTTTT. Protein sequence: CATSRVGATNEKLFF.

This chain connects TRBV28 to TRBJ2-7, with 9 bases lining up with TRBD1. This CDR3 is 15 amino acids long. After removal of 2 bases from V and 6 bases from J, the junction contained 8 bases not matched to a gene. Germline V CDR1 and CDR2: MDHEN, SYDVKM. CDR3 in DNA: TGTGCCAGCAGTTTACCGGGACAGGGACGGGGCGAGCAGTACTTC. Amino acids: CASSLPGQGRGEQYF.

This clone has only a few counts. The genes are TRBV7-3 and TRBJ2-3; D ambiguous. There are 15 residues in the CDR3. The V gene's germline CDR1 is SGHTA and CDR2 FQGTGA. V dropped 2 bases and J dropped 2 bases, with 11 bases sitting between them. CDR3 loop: CASSLSGFNTDTQYF. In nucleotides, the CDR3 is TGTGCCAGCAGCTTATCTGGGTTCAACACAGATACGCAGTATTTT.

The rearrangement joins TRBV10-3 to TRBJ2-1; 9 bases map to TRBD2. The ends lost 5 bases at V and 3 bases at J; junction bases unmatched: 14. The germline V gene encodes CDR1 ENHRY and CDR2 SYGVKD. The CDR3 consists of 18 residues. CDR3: CAISTYHARLADYNEQFF. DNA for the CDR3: TGTGCCATCAGTACCTATCACGCCCGACTAGCGGACTACAATGAGCAGTTCTTC.

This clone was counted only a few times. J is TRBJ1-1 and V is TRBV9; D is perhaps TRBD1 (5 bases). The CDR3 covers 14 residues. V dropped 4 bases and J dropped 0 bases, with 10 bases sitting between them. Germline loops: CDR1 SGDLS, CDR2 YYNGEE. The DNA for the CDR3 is TGTGCCAGCAGCCCCAGGGTTATGAACACTGAAGCTTTCTTT. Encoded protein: CASSPRVMNTEAFF.

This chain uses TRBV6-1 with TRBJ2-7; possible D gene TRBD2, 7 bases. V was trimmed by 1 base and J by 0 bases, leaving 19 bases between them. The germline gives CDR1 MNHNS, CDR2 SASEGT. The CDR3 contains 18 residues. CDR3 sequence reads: CASSEGGGGARSSYEQYF. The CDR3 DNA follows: TGTGCCAGCAGTGAAGGGGGTGGGGGGGCTAGGAGCTCCTACGAGCAGTACTTC.

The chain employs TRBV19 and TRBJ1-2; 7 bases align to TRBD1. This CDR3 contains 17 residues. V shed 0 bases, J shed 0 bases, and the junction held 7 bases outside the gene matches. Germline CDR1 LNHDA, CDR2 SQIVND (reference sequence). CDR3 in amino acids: CASSIDTGTEANYGYTF. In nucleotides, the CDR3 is TGTGCCAGTAGTATAGATACCGGGACAGAAGCTAACTATGGCTACACCTTC.